These T cell receptor beta chains were read from a single sample in a study of T cells in Graves' hyperthyroidism and ophthalmopathy. Via MiXCR, TCRdb re-called the multiplex PCR reads, giving one row per CDR3 protein. The table has over 120,000 distinct CDR3 sequences, 22% seen once. Sequencing input: blood. Every receptor here comes from a woman aged 50 to 60 with Graves' hyperthyroidism that later progressed to Graves' ophthalmopathy. Both conserved end residues are part of each CDR3. A D gene is named only where the DNA matches it firmly. The size of a clone is reported for some rows only, either as once, few or many, or as a class for expanded clones.

v_gene,d_gene,abundance,j_gene,CDR3nt,CDR3aa
TRBV10-2,-,-,TRBJ1-1,TGCGCCAGCAAAGTGTCAGTGAACACTGAAGCTTTCTTT,CASKVSVNTEAFF
TRBV24-1,-,-,TRBJ2-2,TGTGCCACCAGTGCGGTCGGCGGGGAGCTGTTTTTT,CATSAVGGELFF
TRBV3-1,TRBD1,-,TRBJ1-2,TGTGCCAGCAGCCAGGCCGGGACAGCAGCTAACTATGGCTACACCTTC,CASSQAGTAANYGYTF
TRBV12-3/TRBV12-4,-,-,TRBJ2-4,TGTGCCAGCGGGGGCCTTTGGCTGGGAGCCAAAAACATTCAGTACTTC,CASGGLWLGAKNIQYF
TRBV18,-,few,TRBJ1-1,TGTGCCAGCTCACGCGTGAACACTGAAGCTTTCTTT,CASSRVNTEAFF
TRBV5-1,-,-,TRBJ2-3,TGCGCCAGCAGCTTGGACAGGGACCGCACAGATACGCAGTATTTT,CASSLDRDRTDTQYF
TRBV12-3/TRBV12-4,-,-,TRBJ1-3,TGTGCCAGCAGTGGCCAGGCCGAGAGCTCTGGAAACACCATATATTTT,CASSGQAESSGNTIYF
TRBV11-2,-,many,TRBJ2-5,TGTGCCAGCACCCTTATAGGCCAAGAGACCCAGTACTTC,CASTLIGQETQYF
TRBV28,-,few,TRBJ2-5,TGTGCCAGCAGTACGGAAGAGACCCAGTACTTC,CASSTEETQYF
TRBV4-1,TRBD2,-,TRBJ2-1,TGCGCCAGCAGCCCTGATAGCGGGAGGGTTCACTACAATGAGCAGTTCTTC,CASSPDSGRVHYNEQFF
TRBV11-1,-,many,TRBJ2-3,TGTGCCAGCAGCTTCGGCGGATTCACAGATACGCAGTATTTT,CASSFGGFTDTQYF
TRBV12-3/TRBV12-4,-,-,TRBJ1-5,TGTGCCAGCAGTTTCCAGTCCCATAGCAATCAGCCCCAGCATTTT,CASSFQSHSNQPQHF
TRBV7-2,-,-,TRBJ1-2,TGTGCCAGCAGCTTAGGATCCGGTAACTATGGCTACACCTTC,CASSLGSGNYGYTF
TRBV6-2/TRBV6-3,-,many,TRBJ1-2,TGTGCCAGCAGTTCCGGGACACCTTATGGCTACACCTTC,CASSSGTPYGYTF
TRBV12-3/TRBV12-4,TRBD2,many,TRBJ2-1,TGTGCCAGCAGTAAGCGCTCGGCTTGGGGGACTAGCGACAATGAGCAGTTCTTC,CASSKRSAWGTSDNEQFF
TRBV18,TRBD1,many,TRBJ1-5,TGTGCCAGCTCAGCAGGGACAGGGTCCAATCAGCCCCAGCATTTT,CASSAGTGSNQPQHF
TRBV15,-,few,TRBJ2-3,TGTGCCACCAGCGCACACACAGATACGCAGTATTTT,CATSAHTDTQYF
TRBV12-3/TRBV12-4,-,many,TRBJ2-5,TGTGCCAGCAGTTTTCAGGGTCGCGGGCAGACGACCCAGTACTTC,CASSFQGRGQTTQYF
TRBV10-3,-,-,TRBJ1-2,TGTGCCATCACCGAAGCCGGGTCTAACTATGGCTACACCTTC,CAITEAGSNYGYTF
TRBV29-1,-,few,TRBJ2-5,TGCAGCGTTGAATTGATAGGGACTCAGTACTTC,CSVELIGTQYF
TRBV6-1,TRBD1,-,TRBJ2-3,TGTGCCAGCAGCGGGACAGCGAGCACAGATACGCAGTATTTT,CASSGTASTDTQYF
TRBV12-3/TRBV12-4,TRBD1,-,TRBJ1-3,TGTGCCAGCAGTTCGGCGGACAGGGAAAGAAACACCATATATTTT,CASSSADRERNTIYF
TRBV30,-,many,TRBJ1-5,TGTGCCTGGGCCCGGGGTAGCAATCAGCCCCAGCATTTT,CAWARGSNQPQHF
TRBV6-4,-,-,TRBJ1-1,TGTGCCAGCAGTGAGACAGGCTTGAACACTGAAGCTTTCTTT,CASSETGLNTEAFF
TRBV7-2,-,few,TRBJ1-1,TGTGCCAGCAGCCCCTCGACAGGCCTGAACACTGAAGCTTTCTTT,CASSPSTGLNTEAFF
TRBV27,-,many,TRBJ1-1,TGTGCCAGCAGTCCCCTTGGAGTTGGGAGGAACACTGAAGCTTTCTTT,CASSPLGVGRNTEAFF
TRBV19,-,few,TRBJ2-3,TGTGCCAGTGGTATTTCAGGGGCAGATACGCAGTATTTT,CASGISGADTQYF
TRBV29-1,TRBD1,many,TRBJ2-1,TGCAGCGTTGATTCCAGGGGGCGAAAAGGGGGTGGGAATGAGCAGTTCTTC,CSVDSRGRKGGGNEQFF
TRBV3-1,-,-,TRBJ1-1,TGTGCCAGCAGCCCCCGAGGGACTGTCAACACTGAAGCTTTCTTT,CASSPRGTVNTEAFF
TRBV19,TRBD2,-,TRBJ2-7,TGTGCCAGTAGTATACGGCCGGGACTAGGGAACTCCTACGAGCAGTACTTC,CASSIRPGLGNSYEQYF
TRBV11-3,TRBD1,many,TRBJ2-5,TGTGCCAGCAGCCGGGACAGGCAGGAGACCCAGTACTTC,CASSRDRQETQYF
TRBV7-9,-,many,TRBJ2-5,TGTGCCAGCAGCCCCTTGGTTGGAGAGACCCAGTACTTC,CASSPLVGETQYF
TRBV7-9,TRBD2,-,TRBJ2-1,TGTGCCAGCAGCAAGAGAGCCGGGACTAGCGGGAGAGGTGAGCAGTTCTTC,CASSKRAGTSGRGEQFF
TRBV18,-,many,TRBJ1-3,TGTGCCAGCTCCCCCCTGAGGGTCGGGGACACCATATATTTT,CASSPLRVGDTIYF
TRBV12-3/TRBV12-4,TRBD1,many,TRBJ2-1,TGTGCCAGCAGTTTAAGAGGGACAGGGCCCGGTGATGAGCAGTTCTTC,CASSLRGTGPGDEQFF
TRBV6-1,TRBD1,many,TRBJ1-1,TGTGCCAGCAGAAGACAGGGGAACACTGAAGCTTTCTTT,CASRRQGNTEAFF
TRBV14,TRBD2,many,TRBJ2-1,TGTGCCAGCAGCCAAGTATCGGGAGGGCCACACAATGAGCAGTTCTTC,CASSQVSGGPHNEQFF
TRBV11-2,-,many,TRBJ2-7,TGTGCCAGCAGCTCCGCATTCTACGAGCAGTACTTC,CASSSAFYEQYF
TRBV28,-,few,TRBJ2-1,TGTGCCAGCAGTTTGTCCGGGGGCGCAAGGTCCTACAATGAGCAGTTCTTC,CASSLSGGARSYNEQFF
TRBV15,TRBD1,-,TRBJ2-6,TGTGCCACCAAGGACAGGGAACTTGGGGCCAACGTCCTGACTTTC,CATKDRELGANVLTF
TRBV7-9,-,few,TRBJ2-6,TGTGCCAGCAGCTTAGGGCAGGGGAACTCTGGGGCCAACGTCCTGACTTTC,CASSLGQGNSGANVLTF
TRBV2,-,many,TRBJ2-7,TGTGCCAGCAGTGAACGGTGGCAGGGTTACGAGCAGTACTTC,CASSERWQGYEQYF
TRBV20-1,TRBD1,-,TRBJ1-5,TGCAGTGCTTCTTCCGGGACAGGGGGCTTCGGCAATCAGCCCCAGCATTTT,CSASSGTGGFGNQPQHF
TRBV2,-,many,TRBJ1-2,TGTGCCAGCAGCCTACAGGGCTATGGCTACACCTTC,CASSLQGYGYTF
TRBV27,TRBD1,many,TRBJ2-7,TGTGCCAGCAGTATCCTACCGGGACAGGGGAGGGTCGAGCAGTACTTC,CASSILPGQGRVEQYF
TRBV12-3/TRBV12-4,-,-,TRBJ2-1,TGTGCCAGCAGCGACGAGCGGTATCGGCAGTTCTTC,CASSDERYRQFF
TRBV25-1,TRBD2,-,TRBJ2-5,TGTGCCAGCAGTGAATATGAGGGAGGGCCCACGGAGACCCAGTACTTC,CASSEYEGGPTETQYF
TRBV5-5,TRBD1,many,TRBJ1-2,TGTGCCAGCAGCCAGACAGGGAACTATGGCTACACCTTC,CASSQTGNYGYTF
TRBV12-3/TRBV12-4,-,many,TRBJ2-1,TGTGCCAGCAGTTTATCGGGGAATGAGCAGTTCTTC,CASSLSGNEQFF
TRBV28,TRBD2,many,TRBJ2-7,TGTGCCAGCAGTTTATTCAGCGGGAGGTACGAGCAGTACTTC,CASSLFSGRYEQYF
TRBV13,-,many,TRBJ2-5,TGTGCCAGCAGCTTAGGGGCGGGACAAGAGACCCAGTACTTC,CASSLGAGQETQYF
TRBV2,TRBD1,many,TRBJ1-1,TGTGCCAGCAGTGGGGAGGGGGCCAGGTTCGGCACTGAAGCTTTCTTT,CASSGEGARFGTEAFF
TRBV28,-,few,TRBJ2-7,TGTGGGACAGCCGATACCTACGAGCAGTACTTC,CGTADTYEQYF
TRBV12-3/TRBV12-4,-,-,TRBJ2-3,TGTGCCAGCAGTTTAGCGCTTTCCGACCAAAGCACAGATACGCAGTATTTT,CASSLALSDQSTDTQYF
TRBV12-3/TRBV12-4,-,medium-sized,TRBJ1-1,TGTGCCAGCACCATCCCCGCAGGAACAAACACTGAAGCTTTCTTT,CASTIPAGTNTEAFF
TRBV20-1,-,few,TRBJ2-6,TGCAGTGTTGGGCGGGTCTCTGGGGCCAACGTCCTGACTTTC,CSVGRVSGANVLTF
TRBV29-1,TRBD2,few,TRBJ2-2,TGCAGCGCTGCGAGACCCGGGACTAGCGGATACACCGGGGAGCTGTTTTTT,CSAARPGTSGYTGELFF
TRBV6-1,-,-,TRBJ2-5,TGTGCCAGCAGCCGGAGGCTCGGAAAAGAGACCCAGTACTTC,CASSRRLGKETQYF
TRBV24-1,-,many,TRBJ2-5,TGTGCCACCAGTGACTGGCAGGGTGGGCGGGAGACCCAGTACTTC,CATSDWQGGRETQYF
TRBV29-1,-,once,TRBJ1-4,TGCAGCGTTGCACAGGGAGGACAGCGGTCTGAAAAACTGTTTTTT,CSVAQGGQRSEKLFF